This T cell receptor (beta chain) was recorded in a study of identical twins. Template switching created a universal primer site, and the cDNA included unique molecular identifiers. TCRdb called the 5' RACE reads again in MiXCR, with one record for every CDR3 protein. The profile covers about 530,000 distinct CDR3 sequences, with roughly 15% appearing a single time and around 0.4% taken by the ten largest. The V gene's germline CDR1 is SGHRS and CDR2 YFSETQ. J gave up 4 bases and V 6 bases, and 10 bases lay outside the gene matches. CDR3 size: 15 residues. Another study also made use of these data, one on yellow fever vaccine responses in identical twins. Per that paper: Reportedly, twins' vaccine T cell responses looked partly convergent and partly personalized.

This rearrangement joins TRBV5-1 to TRBJ2-3, with TRBD2 identical over 8 bases. Sequenced material: CD4+ T cells sorted from blood. The sequence came from a woman between 18 and 29 years old in good health. This chain's CDR3 is CASTRSAGGPDTQYF. The CDR3 DNA follows: TGCGCCAGCACCCGGAGTGCGGGGGGCCCAGATACGCAGTATTTT.